This T cell receptor (beta chain) was found in a study of cytomegalovirus exposure and HLA in healthy donors. The CDR3 sequence is 14 residues long. CDR1 is SGHAT, CDR2 FQNNGV, per germline. Trimming stripped 5 bases from V and 4 bases from J, with 14 bases between. It was with 60 Vbeta and 13 Jbeta primers that the PCR ran. Profiling relied on immunoSEQ multiplex PCR, and the TCRdb table lists in-frame clones only, not all of them. The sample yields some 150,000 clones, 75% to 80% seen once. The TCR was taken from a male donor in good health and CMV-seronegative. This rearrangement joins TRBV11-2 to TRBJ1-2; D uncertain. Source material: PBMCs. The CDR3: CASSPEEGIYGYTF. DNA of the CDR3: TGTGCCAGCAGCCCGGAGGAAGGCATCTATGGCTACACCTTC.